The 13 T cell receptor beta chains reported below all come from one sample, sequenced in a study of cytomegalovirus exposure and HLA in healthy donors. PCR used 60 Vbeta primers and 13 Jbeta primers. Repertoires were generated with immunoSEQ multiplex PCR, while TCRdb's copy carries only in-frame clones and drops some. The repertoire includes about 300,000 clones, just over 85% of them detected once, and roughly 4% sits in the top ten. Specimen: PBMCs. The receptors were sampled from a man aged 40-50 years in good health and CMV-seropositive.

The chain couples TRBV7-9 to TRBJ2-7, with TRBD2 as a possible D gene (5 bases). Germline CDR1 is SEHNR and CDR2 is FQNEAQ (reference sequence). This CDR3 comprises 15 residues. Trimming removed 5 bases at V and 1 base at J, with 15 bases between. CDR3 nucleotide sequence: TGTGCCAGCAGCACACGAAGGACTGAGTCCTACGAGCAGTACTTC. Protein sequence: CASSTRRTESYEQYF.

The gene calls are TRBV5-6 and TRBJ1-3; D ambiguous. Germline V gene sequence: CDR1 SGHDT, CDR2 YYEEEE. The ends were cut back, 1 base at V and 0 bases at J, with 11 bases in the middle. The length of the CDR3 is 16 residues. The CDR3 nucleotides are TGTGCCAGCAGCTTGTACGAGTTCTACTCTGGAAACACCATATATTTT. Its translation is CASSLYEFYSGNTIYF.

The J gene is TRBJ2-7, the V gene TRBV5-4, with D possibly matching TRBD1 (5 bases). The CDR3 spans 14 residues. The germline V and J ends were trimmed by 4 bases and 3 bases, with 14 bases remaining between them. The germline V gene encodes CDR1 SGHNT and CDR2 YYREEE (reference sequence). Written as DNA, the CDR3 is TGTGCCAGCAGCGGCGACACAGGTTTCTACGAGCAGTACTTC. This gives the protein CASSGDTGFYEQYF.

CDR3 DNA sequence: TGTGCCAGCAGTTTGCTAGCGGGAGTCGTGTCAAGCGGGACAGATACGCAGTATTTT. It translates to CASSLLAGVVSSGTDTQYF. The chain combines TRBV27 with TRBJ2-3, with TRBD2 identical over 10 bases. CDR3 length: 19 amino acids. Germline V gene lookup returns CDR1 MNHEY and CDR2 SMNVEV (reference sequence). Trimming at V came to 3 bases and at J to 3 bases, leaving 15 bases not matched to a gene.

J is TRBJ2-1 and V is TRBV2; D gene ambiguous. Germline-derived CDR1 and CDR2 are SNHLY and FYNNEI. V was pared by 4 bases and J by 4 bases, with 11 bases between. The CDR3 consists of 14 residues. The CDR3 spells CASSGYTLYNEQFF. Written as DNA, the CDR3 is TGTGCCAGCAGTGGGTATACCCTATACAATGAGCAGTTCTTC.

The chain recombines TRBV2 with TRBJ1-5; 8 positions agree with TRBD1. The germline gives CDR1 SNHLY, CDR2 FYNNEI. CDR3 size: 15 residues. The V and J ends lost 7 bases and 2 bases, in that order; junction bases with no gene match: 7. The CDR3 coding sequence is TGTGCCAGCACCGTGGACAGGGTTGGCAATCAGCCCCAGCATTTT. As protein: CASTVDRVGNQPQHF. The whole variable domain, remainder taken from reference TRBV2 and TRBJ1-5, is EPEVTQTPSHQVTQMGQEVILRCVPISNHLYFYWYRQILGQKVEFLVSFYNNEISEKSEIFDDQFSVERPDGSNFTLKIRSTKLEDSAMYFCASTVDRVGNQPQHFGDGTRLSIL.

This clone was detected a few times. The chain uses TRBV9 and TRBJ2-3; 8 bases map to TRBD1. Trimming took 0 bases from V and 4 from J; bases not matched to a gene: 4. CDR1 and CDR2 from the germline V gene are SGDLS and YYNGEE. This CDR3 is built from 15 residues. CDR3 sequence (DNA): TGTGCCAGCAGCGTAGAACAGGGGGAGGCAGATACGCAGTATTTT. Translated, it gives CASSVEQGEADTQYF.

This clone was recorded only once. This chain joins TRBV5-5 and TRBJ1-4; 9 bases agree with TRBD1. Losses at the gene ends were 6 bases for V and 6 bases for J; bases not matched to a gene: 6. The germline CDR1 and CDR2 sequences are SGHKS and YYEKEE (reference sequence). This CDR3 region has 14 residues. As DNA, the CDR3 is TGTGCCAGCACCCCGGGACAGGGCGATGAAAAACTGTTTTTT. Its protein product is CASTPGQGDEKLFF.

A few counts support this clone. The chain couples TRBV7-2 to TRBJ2-7; weak D call: TRBD2 (6 bases). Germline V CDR1 and CDR2: SGHTA, FQGNSA. Trimming stripped 5 bases from V and 2 bases from J, with 13 bases between. This CDR3 spans 14 amino acids. The CDR3 DNA reads as TGTGCCAGCAGCCGTCTAGCGCGAACCTACGAGCAGTACTTC. Protein sequence: CASSRLARTYEQYF.

This clone was found a few times. The chain carries TRBV28 and TRBJ2-3; TRBD1 aligns across 7 bases. This CDR3 is built from 17 residues. The V segment lost 6 bases and the J segment 2 bases; nucleotides outside the gene matches: 14. CDR1 is MDHEN, CDR2 SYDVKM, per germline. CDR3 DNA: TGTGCCAGCAGATCCCAGGGGGTGGGTACTAACACAGATACGCAGTATTTT. Translating gives CASRSQGVGTNTDTQYF.

The chain has TRBV7-9 and TRBJ2-7, with 11 bases that match TRBD2. V shed 0 bases, J shed 6 bases, and the junction held 4 bases outside the gene matches. The CDR3 spans 15 residues. Germline V gene lookup returns CDR1 SEHNR and CDR2 FQNEAQ (reference sequence). CDR3 loop: CASSLALAGGPEQYF. The CDR3 nucleotides read TGTGCCAGCAGCTTAGCCTTAGCGGGAGGGCCCGAGCAGTACTTC.

V is TRBV28 and J is TRBJ2-7; 14 bases are a match to TRBD2. With 4 bases clipped from V and 6 bases from J, the junction kept 8 bases outside the gene matches. The CDR3 is made up of 16 amino acids. The germline gives CDR1 MDHEN, CDR2 SYDVKM. CDR3 residues: CASSSRGLAGGREQYF. In DNA form, the CDR3 reads TGTGCCAGCAGTTCACGCGGACTAGCGGGAGGCCGCGAGCAGTACTTC.

The chain is built from TRBV27 and TRBJ2-7; 8 bases line up with TRBD1. The germline gives CDR1 MNHEY, CDR2 SMNVEV (reference sequence). The trim removed 4 bases at V and 6 bases at J, leaving 8 bases unmatched. This CDR3 has 14 amino acids. Here the CDR3 reads CASSWDRKGSEQYF. The CDR3, as DNA: TGTGCCAGCAGTTGGGACAGGAAGGGATCCGAGCAGTACTTC.